This paragraph covers one T cell receptor beta chain sequence. Its antigen is not identified. This specimen comes from a study of T cells expressing NK-cell markers. Across the study: Sorted CD3+CD56+NKG2C+, CD3+CD56+NKG2C- and CD3+CD56-NKG2C+ T-cell subsets were beta-chain profiled.

Study-level results: Dominant NKG2C+ clonotype frequencies of 1.0-7.0% of CD8+ T cells were measured in a handful of donors.

The TCR beta cDNA came from 5'RACE template switching with UMIs. Reanalyzing the 5' RACE reads, TCRdb keeps one entry per CDR3 protein, without DNA. The sample has about 160,000 distinct CDR3 sequences, and its top ten clones hold 15% to 20%. From germline, CDR1 is DFQATT and CDR2 SNEGSKA (reference sequence). This CDR3 is 15 amino acids long. The receptor's source is a woman aged 18 to 75 in good health. Sequenced input: blood T cells: a sorted CD56 or NKG2C T cell subset, CD4+ or CD8+ T cells, or bulk PBMC T cells (not recorded which). The V and J genes are TRBV20-1 and TRBJ2-7; TCRdb calls TRBD1, which cannot be checked without DNA. The CDR3 reads CSAYHPGQGTGEQYF.